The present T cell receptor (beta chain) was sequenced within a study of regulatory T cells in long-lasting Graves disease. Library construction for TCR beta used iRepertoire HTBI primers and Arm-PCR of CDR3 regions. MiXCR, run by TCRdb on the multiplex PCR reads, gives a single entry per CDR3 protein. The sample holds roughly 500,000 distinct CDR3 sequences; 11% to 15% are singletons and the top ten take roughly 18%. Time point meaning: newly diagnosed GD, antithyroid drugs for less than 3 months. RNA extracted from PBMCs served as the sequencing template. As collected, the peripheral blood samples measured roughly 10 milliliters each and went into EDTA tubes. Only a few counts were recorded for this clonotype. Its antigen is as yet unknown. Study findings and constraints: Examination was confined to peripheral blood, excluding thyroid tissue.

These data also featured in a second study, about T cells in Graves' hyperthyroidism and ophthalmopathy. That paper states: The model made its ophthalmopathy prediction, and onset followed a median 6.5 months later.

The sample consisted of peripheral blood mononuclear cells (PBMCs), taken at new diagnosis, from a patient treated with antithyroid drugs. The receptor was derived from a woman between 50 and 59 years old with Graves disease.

CDR3 amino acids: CASIGGYTGELFF. Here the CDR3 DNA reads TGTGCCAGTATAGGCGGCTACACCGGGGAGCTGTTTTTT. The rearrangement uses TRBV19 and TRBJ2-2; D call uncertain. V dropped 7 bases and J dropped 3 bases, with 9 bases sitting between them. This CDR3 has 13 residues. Germline V gene lookup returns CDR1 LNHDA and CDR2 SQIVND (reference sequence).